This TCR beta chain originates from a study of shared clonotypes between healthy human individuals. The study, taken as a whole, reports: The genetic and exposure-history diversity represented was limited by few donors.

V was trimmed by 3 bases and J by 3 bases, leaving 6 bases between them. There are 11 residues in the CDR3. CDR1 is DFQATT, CDR2 SNEGSKA, per germline (reference sequence). In regard to this clone: The antigen is unknown. Other DNA sequences in the sample encode the same CDR3.

Deep-level running was used for the assay. Produced via immunoSEQ multiplex PCR; TCRdb's table is partial and in-frame only. This repertoire shows over 1.5 million clones, 95% to 99% found once; its top ten account for about 0.45%. The receptor's source is a man aged 25 to 40 in good health. Sequenced sample: naive CD4+ T cells sorted from blood. Indicated subset: CD45RA+ positively selected. The chain uses TRBV20-1 and TRBJ2-7; D gene unclear. The CDR3 DNA reads as TGCAGTGCTAGTGTAGGCTACGAGCAGTACTTC. Translated, it gives CSASVGYEQYF.